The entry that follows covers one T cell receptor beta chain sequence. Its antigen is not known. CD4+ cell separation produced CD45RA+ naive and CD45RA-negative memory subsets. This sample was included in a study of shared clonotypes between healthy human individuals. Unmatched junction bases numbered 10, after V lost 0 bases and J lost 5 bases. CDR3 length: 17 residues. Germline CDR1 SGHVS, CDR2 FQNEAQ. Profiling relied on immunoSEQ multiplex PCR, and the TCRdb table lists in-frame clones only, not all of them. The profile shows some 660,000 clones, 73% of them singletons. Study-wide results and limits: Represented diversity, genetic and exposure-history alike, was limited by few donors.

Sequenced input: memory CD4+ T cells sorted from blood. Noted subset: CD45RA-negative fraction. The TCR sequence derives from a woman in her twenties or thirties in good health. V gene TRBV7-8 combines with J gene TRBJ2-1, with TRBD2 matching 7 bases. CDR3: CASSLAQRGGYHNEQFF. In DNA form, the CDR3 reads TGTGCCAGCAGCTTAGCCCAACGGGGAGGGTACCACAATGAGCAGTTCTTC.